The 2 T cell receptor beta chains below come from one sample, sequenced in a study of OX40 agonist ivuxolimab in advanced cancers. The method was immunoSEQ multiplex PCR; TCRdb's version includes in-frame clones alone and lacks a portion of them. This table has approximately 94,000 clones, about 88% appearing once. Here the sequenced sample was CD4+ or CD8+ T cells sorted from blood, taken in a trial of the OX40 agonist ivuxolimab. Receptors originate from an adult with an advanced solid tumor such as melanoma, head and neck, liver or kidney cancer.

The rearrangement uses TRBV5-8 and TRBJ2-4; D gene ambiguous. V gave up 0 bases and J gave up 1 base, with 5 bases separating them. The CDR3 consists of 14 residues. Germline V gene sequence: CDR1 SGHTS, CDR2 YDEGEE. The DNA for the CDR3 is TGTGCCAGCAGCTTGGGGAGTGCCAAAAACATTCAGTACTTC. As protein: CASSLGSAKNIQYF. Full variable domain (missing parts from reference TRBV5-8 and TRBJ2-4): EAGVTQSPTHLIKTRGQQATLRCSPISGHTSVYWYQQALGLGLQFLLWYDEGEERNRGNFPPRFSGRQFPNYSSELNVNALELEDSALYLCASSLGSAKNIQYFGAGTRLSVL.

This clone came up once. The V call is TRBV10-3, the J call TRBJ1-2; TRBD1 agrees at 7 bases. The CDR3 totals 14 residues. Germline CDR1 reads ENHRY; CDR2 reads SYGVKD. V was pared by 11 bases and J by 8 bases, with 17 bases of the junction left unmatched. CDR3 loop: CASSYGTDRAGYTF. CDR3 in DNA: TGTGCCTCTTCCTACGGGACAGACCGGGCCGGCTACACCTTC.